This T cell receptor (beta chain) was captured by sequencing in a study of T cell repertoires in cytomegalovirus infection. Study background: An indication of both CMV infection and matching HLA type came from public TCR beta signatures.

The study, taken as a whole, reports: Summed frequency of public TCR beta families distinguished CMV carriers with the relevant HLA. Within the response measured ex vivo, HLA-C-restricted CMV-specific TCR beta clonotypes were dominant.

Trimming left V 4 bases short and J 7 bases short, with 13 bases between. The germline gives CDR1 MNHEY, CDR2 SVGAGI. The CDR3 contains 14 residues. The sample holds a few counts of this clonotype. Its antigen remains unidentified. TCRdb passed the reads through MiXCR, listing each CDR3 protein once. The table shows about 600,000 distinct CDR3 sequences, with roughly 24% occurring only once. Material for sequencing was CD8+ T cells from PBMCs. The sequence came from a human donor in good health (CMV status not recorded). Some clones in this sample may be carry-over from other donors' samples. V gene TRBV6-5 combines with J gene TRBJ1-4; D perhaps matches TRBD1 (5 bases). The CDR3 here is CASSLGTGIEKLFF. The CDR3 nucleotides are TGTGCCAGCAGTTTAGGGACGGGGATTGAAAAACTGTTTTTT.